A selection of T cell receptor beta chains follows, all from one sample in a study of blood T cell repertoires in COVID-19. Method: immunoSEQ multiplex PCR; TCRdb's copy keeps in-frame clones and lacks some. The repertoire holds a few hundred thousand clones, with 75% to 90% as singletons. Sequencing input: peripheral blood. These receptor sequences come from a woman aged 55-69 years with COVID-19, enrolled during active disease. CDR3s include the opening cysteine and the closing phenylalanine or tryptophan. The D gene is left open where the match is weak. Only some rows state a clone size, as once, few, many or a class for expanded clones.

>TRBD1|TRBV11-2|.|TRBJ2-7
TGTGCCAGCAGCTTAGGGCCCGGGACAGGTTACGCCTACGAGCAGTACTTC
CASSLGPGTGYAYEQYF
>.|TRBV5-4|.|TRBJ2-7
TGTGCCAGCAGCAAAGGGACTGCCATTTCTCCCTACGAGCAGTACTTC
CASSKGTAISPYEQYF
>TRBD2|TRBV27|.|TRBJ2-3
TGTGCCAGCAGTCCCACCCCTAGCGGGGGGAACACAGATACGCAGTATTTT
CASSPTPSGGNTDTQYF
>TRBD2|TRBV25-1|once|TRBJ2-7
TGTGCCAGCAGTGATCTAGCGGGGGGCTACGAGCAGTACTTC
CASSDLAGGYEQYF
>TRBD2|TRBV3-1/TRBV3-2|once|TRBJ2-2
TGTGCCAGCAGCCAATCTGTTAGCGGGGCAAACACCGGGGAGCTGTTTTTT
CASSQSVSGANTGELFF
>.|TRBV4-1|.|TRBJ2-7
TGCGCCAGCAGCCAAGATCTGACGGGCGAGCAGTACTTC
CASSQDLTGEQYF
>TRBD1|TRBV5-1|.|TRBJ1-4
TGCGCCAGCAGCTTGGGAGGGACAGGGGGCGCAAATGAAAAACTGTTTTTT
CASSLGGTGGANEKLFF
>TRBD1|TRBV5-1|.|TRBJ1-2
TGCGCCAGCAGTCGGGACAGGGGGATTTATGGCTACACCTTC
CASSRDRGIYGYTF
>TRBD1|TRBV7-9|.|TRBJ1-3
TGTGCCAGCAGCCCCGGACAGGGGGCACGTGGAGACACCATATATTTT
CASSPGQGARGDTIYF
>.|TRBV27|.|TRBJ1-5
TGTGCCAGTAGAGGGGGACTAAGCAATCAGCCCCAGCATTTT
CASRGGLSNQPQHF
>TRBD1|TRBV27|.|TRBJ2-7
TGTGCCAGCAGTTCGACAGGGGGCAGGAGCTACGAGCAGTACTTC
CASSSTGGRSYEQYF
>TRBD1|TRBV25-1|.|TRBJ2-7
TGTGCCAGCCGAGAGACAGGGAAGAGCTCCTACGAGCAGTACTTC
CASRETGKSSYEQYF
>TRBD2|TRBV4-1|.|TRBJ2-5
TGCGCCAGCAGCCAAGAGCTAGCGGGGGCCAGGGAGACCCAGTACTTC
CASSQELAGARETQYF
>.|TRBV6-5|.|TRBJ1-1
TGTGCCAGCATCCGGGGGAGTGAAGCTTTCTTT
CASIRGSEAFF
>TRBD1|TRBV25-1|.|TRBJ1-2
TGTGCCAGCGGACCCGGACAGGCCTATGGCTACACCTTC
CASGPGQAYGYTF
>TRBD1|TRBV7-2|.|TRBJ2-7
TGTGCCAGCAGCCGGAAGTCGGGACAGGGATCCTACGAGCAGTACTTC
CASSRKSGQGSYEQYF
>TRBD2|TRBV7-6|.|TRBJ2-1
TGTGCCAGCAGCTTAGTGGTGCGGGGGGGCCCCTACAATGAGCAGTTCTTC
CASSLVVRGGPYNEQFF
>TRBD1|TRBV12-3/TRBV12-4|.|TRBJ1-2
TGTGCCAGCGGGGCGGGACAGGCTTCCCGCTACACCTTC
CASGAGQASRYTF
>.|TRBV6-5|.|TRBJ1-1
TGTGCCACCGAGGGGGATTTGAACACTGAAGCTTTCTTT
CATEGDLNTEAFF
>.|TRBV7-9|.|TRBJ1-2
TGTGCCAGCAGCCCAAGTGGGAGCCTAGCGGGGAACTATGGCTACACCTTC
CASSPSGSLAGNYGYTF
>.|TRBV20-1|.|TRBJ2-1
TGCAGAGCGAGCTCCTACAATGAGCAGTTCTTC
CRASSYNEQFF
>TRBD2|TRBV28|.|TRBJ2-2
TGTGCCAGCAGCCGAGCGGGGGCGGGCGGGGAGCTGTTTTTT
CASSRAGAGGELFF
>.|TRBV20-1|.|TRBJ1-2
TGCACGAGCCTCAGGGAGGATGGCTACACCTTC
CTSLREDGYTF
>TRBD1|TRBV3-1/TRBV3-2|.|TRBJ1-1
TGTGCCAGCAGCCCTTTATTAGGACAGGGGAACACTGAAGCTTTCTTT
CASSPLLGQGNTEAFF
>.|TRBV12-3/TRBV12-4|.|TRBJ1-1
TGTGCCAGCAGTAGTAGGGGGGAAGCTTTCTTT
CASSSRGEAFF
>.|TRBV27|.|TRBJ2-5
TGTGCCAGCAAGGACAGACCCTACCAAGAGACCCAGTACTTC
CASKDRPYQETQYF
>.|TRBV18|.|TRBJ2-1
TGTGCCAGCTCAGAAGGACAGTACAATGAGCAGTTCTTC
CASSEGQYNEQFF
>.|TRBV11-1|once|TRBJ2-7
TGTGCCAGCAGCTTGGGGCAGCTTCTCGACTACGAGCAGTACTTC
CASSLGQLLDYEQYF
>.|TRBV2|.|TRBJ2-1
TGTGCCAGCAGTGAATTCTACGTCTTCAATGAGCAGTTCTTC
CASSEFYVFNEQFF
>.|TRBV7-9|.|TRBJ2-2
TGTGCCAGCAGCTTGGGGAGAGGGATCGTGAACACCGGGGAGCTGTTTTTT
CASSLGRGIVNTGELFF
>.|TRBV19|once|TRBJ2-6
TGTGCCAGTAGTATCCAGGGCGCGTATGGGGCCAACGTCCTGACTTTC
CASSIQGAYGANVLTF
>.|TRBV18|.|TRBJ1-6
TGTGCCAGCTCCCTTGGACCATACGACACAGGATCACCCCTCCACTTT
CASSLGPYDTGSPLHF
>.|TRBV5-1|.|TRBJ1-2
TGCGCCAGCAGCTTGGAGGGGGACATTAACTATGGCTACACCTTC
CASSLEGDINYGYTF
>.|TRBV5-4|.|TRBJ2-3
TGTGCCAGCCGTTCGGGACTCTACACAGATACGCAGTATTTT
CASRSGLYTDTQYF
>.|TRBV13|.|TRBJ1-5
TGTGCCAGCAGCCGGAGCTTCAGCAATCAGCCCCAGCATTTT
CASSRSFSNQPQHF
>TRBD1|TRBV6-6|.|TRBJ2-3
TGTGCCAGCAGTTTACAGGGGGCGCTGAATACGCAGTATTTT
CASSLQGALNTQYF
>TRBD1|TRBV9|.|TRBJ2-7
TGTGCCAGCAGCGTAGACGATACAGGGGGCCGCGAGCAGTACTTC
CASSVDDTGGREQYF
>.|TRBV11-1|.|TRBJ2-2
TGTGCCAGCAGCAGAACAGGGTTGATAAACACCGGGGAGCTGTTTTTT
CASSRTGLINTGELFF
>.|TRBV6-5|once|TRBJ2-5
TGTGCCAGCAGTCGGACTGAGTTTCAAGAGACCCAGTACTTC
CASSRTEFQETQYF
>.|TRBV9|.|TRBJ1-1
TGTGCCAGCAGCGTCCCAGAGAACACTGAAGCTTTCTTT
CASSVPENTEAFF
>.|TRBV5-5|once|TRBJ1-2
TGTGCCAGCAGGAGGGACACAACTAACTATGGCTACACCTTC
CASRRDTTNYGYTF
>.|TRBV19|.|TRBJ2-5
TGTGCCAGTAGTCTTCCAGGGGTAGGGGGAGAGACCCAGTACTTC
CASSLPGVGGETQYF
>TRBD1|TRBV9|.|TRBJ2-7
TGTGCCAGCAGCGTAGTGCAGAGGCAGGGGGCCTACGAGCAGTACTTC
CASSVVQRQGAYEQYF
>.|TRBV5-4|once|TRBJ2-2
TGTGCCAGCAGCCATGGAGGGGGGGTAACCGGGGAGCTGTTTTTT
CASSHGGGVTGELFF
>.|TRBV12-3/TRBV12-4|.|TRBJ1-2
TGTGCCAGCAGTTTGATCGGGGGTGTAGGCTACACCTTC
CASSLIGGVGYTF
>TRBD2|TRBV19|once|TRBJ2-3
TGTGCCAGTCGACTAGCGGGGGGCACAGATACGCAGTATTTT
CASRLAGGTDTQYF
>TRBD1|TRBV4-2|.|TRBJ1-4
TGTGCCAGCAGCCAAGCGGGACAGGGAAATGAAAAACTGTTTTTT
CASSQAGQGNEKLFF
>TRBD2|TRBV15|medium-sized|TRBJ2-5
TGTGCCACCAAAGCGGGGGTCCAAGAGACCCAGTACTTC
CATKAGVQETQYF
>TRBD2|TRBV18|.|TRBJ2-1
TGTGCCAGCTCACCGGGACTAGCGGGGGGGAATGAGCAGTTCTTC
CASSPGLAGGNEQFF
>.|TRBV9|.|TRBJ2-1
TGTGCCAGCCGAGTAGTAGATGGCAGGGGTGTGGACCCCAACAATGAGCAGTTCTTC
CASRVVDGRGVDPNNEQFF
>.|TRBV9|once|TRBJ1-1
TGTGCCAGCAGCGCAAGGGGGGGAGGTGGAAACACTGAAGCTTTCTTT
CASSARGGGGNTEAFF
>.|TRBV7-2|few|TRBJ1-6
TGTGCCAGCAGCTTAGTTACAGGCCTACTTTCACCCCTCCACTTT
CASSLVTGLLSPLHF
>.|TRBV5-5|.|TRBJ2-3
TGTGCCAGCAGCTTAGGAGGGGAGGTTACGCAGTATTTT
CASSLGGEVTQYF
>.|TRBV7-3|.|TRBJ2-2
TGTGCCAGCAGCAAAGCGGGTTCCGGGGAGCTGTTTTTT
CASSKAGSGELFF
>.|TRBV11-3|once|TRBJ1-1
TGTGCCAGCAGCTTAGATGGGCCGGCGAACACTGAAGCTTTCTTT
CASSLDGPANTEAFF
>.|TRBV28|once|TRBJ1-3
TGTGCCAGCAGTTTAATAGCTGGAAACACCATATATTTT
CASSLIAGNTIYF
>TRBD1|TRBV12-3/TRBV12-4|.|TRBJ2-5
TGTGCCAGCAGTTTGACAGGGGAGACCCAGTACTTC
CASSLTGETQYF